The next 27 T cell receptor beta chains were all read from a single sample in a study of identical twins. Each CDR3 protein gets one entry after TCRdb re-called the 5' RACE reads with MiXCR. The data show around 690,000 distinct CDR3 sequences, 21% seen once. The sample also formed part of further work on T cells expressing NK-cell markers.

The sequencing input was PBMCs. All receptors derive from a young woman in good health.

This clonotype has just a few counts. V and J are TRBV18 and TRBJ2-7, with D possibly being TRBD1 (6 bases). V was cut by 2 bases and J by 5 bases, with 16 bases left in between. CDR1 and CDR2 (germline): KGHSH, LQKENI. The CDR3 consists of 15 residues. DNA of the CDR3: TGTGCCAGCTCACCAACTTTAGCCCAGGGGAACGAGCAGTACTTC. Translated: CASSPTLAQGNEQYF.

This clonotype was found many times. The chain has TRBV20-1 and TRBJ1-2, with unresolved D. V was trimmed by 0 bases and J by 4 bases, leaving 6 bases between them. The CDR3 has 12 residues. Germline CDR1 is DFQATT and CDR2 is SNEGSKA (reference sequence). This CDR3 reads CSAREGRYGYTF. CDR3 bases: TGCAGTGCTAGAGAAGGACGCTATGGCTACACCTTC.

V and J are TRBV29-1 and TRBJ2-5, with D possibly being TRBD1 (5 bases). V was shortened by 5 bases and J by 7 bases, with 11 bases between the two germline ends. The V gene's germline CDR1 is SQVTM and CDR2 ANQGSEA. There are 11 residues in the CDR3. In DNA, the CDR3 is TGCAGCGTTCCTCAGGGTCTGACCCAGTACTTC. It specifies CSVPQGLTQYF.

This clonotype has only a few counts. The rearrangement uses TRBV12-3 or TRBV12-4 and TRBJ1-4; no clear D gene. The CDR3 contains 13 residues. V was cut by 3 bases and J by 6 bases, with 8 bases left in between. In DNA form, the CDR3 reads TGTGCCAGCAGTTTTCATGGGGATGAAAAACTGTTTTTT. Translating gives CASSFHGDEKLFF.

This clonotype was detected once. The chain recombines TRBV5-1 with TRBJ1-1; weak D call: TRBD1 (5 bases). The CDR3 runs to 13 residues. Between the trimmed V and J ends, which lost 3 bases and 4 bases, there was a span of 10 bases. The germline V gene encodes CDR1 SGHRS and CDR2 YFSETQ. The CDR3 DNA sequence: TGCGCCAGCAGCTGGCAGGGTTCCACTGAAGCTTTCTTT. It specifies CASSWQGSTEAFF.

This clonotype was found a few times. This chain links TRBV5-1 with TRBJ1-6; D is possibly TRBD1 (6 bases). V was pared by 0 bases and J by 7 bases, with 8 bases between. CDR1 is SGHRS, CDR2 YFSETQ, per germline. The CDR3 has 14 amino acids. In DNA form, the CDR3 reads TGCGCCAGCAGCTTGGAACAGGGAAATTCACCCCTCCACTTT. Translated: CASSLEQGNSPLHF.

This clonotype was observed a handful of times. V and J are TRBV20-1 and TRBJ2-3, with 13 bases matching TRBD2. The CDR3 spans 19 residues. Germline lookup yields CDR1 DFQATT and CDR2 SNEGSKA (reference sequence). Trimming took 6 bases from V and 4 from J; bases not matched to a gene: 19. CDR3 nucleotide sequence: TGCAGTGCCGAAGACCGGACTAGCGGGGGACCAAACTCGGCAGATACGCAGTATTTT. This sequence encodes CSAEDRTSGGPNSADTQYF.

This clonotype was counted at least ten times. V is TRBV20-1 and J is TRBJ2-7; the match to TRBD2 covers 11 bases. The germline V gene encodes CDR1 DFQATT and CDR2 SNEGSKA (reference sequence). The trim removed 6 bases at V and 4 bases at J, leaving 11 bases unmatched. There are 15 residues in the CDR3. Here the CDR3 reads CSALTLLAGVYEQYF. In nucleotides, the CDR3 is TGCAGTGCCCTGACCTTACTAGCGGGAGTTTACGAGCAGTACTTC.

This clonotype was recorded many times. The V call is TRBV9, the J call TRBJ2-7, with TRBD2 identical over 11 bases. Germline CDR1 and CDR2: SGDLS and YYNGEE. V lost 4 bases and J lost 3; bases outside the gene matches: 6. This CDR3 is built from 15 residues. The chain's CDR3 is CASSPIAGGYYEQYF. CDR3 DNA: TGTGCCAGCAGCCCTATAGCGGGGGGGTACTACGAGCAGTACTTC.

This CDR3 reads CASSVVGGAQETQYF. In DNA, the CDR3 is TGTGCCAGCAGCGTAGTCGGGGGGGCCCAAGAGACCCAGTACTTC. The rearrangement links TRBV9 to TRBJ2-5, with 8 bases that match TRBD2. Trimming took 0 bases from V and 1 from J; bases not matched to a gene: 2. CDR1 is SGDLS, CDR2 YYNGEE, per germline. The CDR3 length is 15 residues.

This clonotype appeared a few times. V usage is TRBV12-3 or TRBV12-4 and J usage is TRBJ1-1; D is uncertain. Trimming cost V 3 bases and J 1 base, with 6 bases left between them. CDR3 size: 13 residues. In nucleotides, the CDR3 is TGTGCCAGCAGTTTTTATGCGAACACTGAAGCTTTCTTT. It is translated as CASSFYANTEAFF.

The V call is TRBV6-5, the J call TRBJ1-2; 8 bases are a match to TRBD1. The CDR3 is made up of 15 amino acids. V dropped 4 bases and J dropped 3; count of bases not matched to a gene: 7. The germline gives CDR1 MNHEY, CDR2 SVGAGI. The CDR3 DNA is TGTGCCAGCAGTTCCAGACAGGGGTGGGACTATGGCTACACCTTC. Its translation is CASSSRQGWDYGYTF.

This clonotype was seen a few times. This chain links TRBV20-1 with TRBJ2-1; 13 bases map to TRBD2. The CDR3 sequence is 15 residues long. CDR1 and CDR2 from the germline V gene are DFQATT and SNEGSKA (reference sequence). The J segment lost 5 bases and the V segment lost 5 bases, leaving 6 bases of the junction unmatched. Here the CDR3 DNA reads TGCAGTGCTGGGACTAGCGGGGCCTTGAACAATGAGCAGTTCTTC. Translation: CSAGTSGALNNEQFF.

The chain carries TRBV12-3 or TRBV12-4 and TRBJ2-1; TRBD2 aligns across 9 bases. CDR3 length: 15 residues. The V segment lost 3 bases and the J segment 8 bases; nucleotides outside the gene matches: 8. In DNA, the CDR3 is TGTGCCAGCAGTTTCGGCGGGAGGGCGACCTATGAGCAGTTCTTC. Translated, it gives CASSFGGRATYEQFF.

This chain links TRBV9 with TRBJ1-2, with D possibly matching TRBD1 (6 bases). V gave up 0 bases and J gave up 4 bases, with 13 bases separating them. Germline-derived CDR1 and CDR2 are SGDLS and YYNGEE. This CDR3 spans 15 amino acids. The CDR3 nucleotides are TGTGCCAGCAGCGTAGCCCCCGGCAGGGGCTATGGCTACACCTTC. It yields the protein CASSVAPGRGYGYTF.

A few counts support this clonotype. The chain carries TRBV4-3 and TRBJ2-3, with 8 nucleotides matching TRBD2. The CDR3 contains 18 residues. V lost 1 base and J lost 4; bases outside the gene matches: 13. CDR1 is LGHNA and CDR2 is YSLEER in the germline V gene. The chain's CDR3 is CASSQGVGAGVRADTQYF. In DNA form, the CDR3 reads TGCGCCAGCAGCCAAGGAGTTGGAGCGGGAGTTAGGGCAGATACGCAGTATTTT.

Here the CDR3 reads CASSRGDMNTEAFF. In nucleotides, the CDR3 is TGCGCCAGCAGTCGGGGAGACATGAACACTGAAGCTTTCTTT. The rearrangement uses TRBV5-1 and TRBJ1-1, with D hard to call. The germline V gene has CDR1 SGHRS and CDR2 YFSETQ. The CDR3 is 14 residues long. V lost 5 bases and J 0 bases, leaving 11 bases between the germline ends.

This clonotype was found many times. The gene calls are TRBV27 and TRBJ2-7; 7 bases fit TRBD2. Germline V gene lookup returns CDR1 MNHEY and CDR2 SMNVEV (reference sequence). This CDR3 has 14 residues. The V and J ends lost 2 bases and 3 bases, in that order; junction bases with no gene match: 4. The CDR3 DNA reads TGTGCCAGCAGTTTAAGGGGCGGGAGCTACGAGCAGTACTTC. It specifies CASSLRGGSYEQYF.

DNA for the CDR3: TGCGCCAGCAGTTATCCCCAGCGGGGGCACAATGAGCAGTTCTTC. Its protein is CASSYPQRGHNEQFF. The J gene is TRBJ2-1, the V gene TRBV10-2; 8 nucleotides line up with TRBD2. V shed 5 bases, J shed 5 bases, and the junction held 8 bases outside the gene matches. There are 15 residues in the CDR3. The germline gives CDR1 WSHSY, CDR2 SAAADI.

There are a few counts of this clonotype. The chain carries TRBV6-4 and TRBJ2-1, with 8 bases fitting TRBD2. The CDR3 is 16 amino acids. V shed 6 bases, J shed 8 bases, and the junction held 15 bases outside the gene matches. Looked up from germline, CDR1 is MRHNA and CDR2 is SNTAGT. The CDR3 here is CASSPSNILAGDEQFF. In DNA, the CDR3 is TGTGCCAGCAGCCCGAGTAACATCCTAGCGGGTGATGAGCAGTTCTTC.

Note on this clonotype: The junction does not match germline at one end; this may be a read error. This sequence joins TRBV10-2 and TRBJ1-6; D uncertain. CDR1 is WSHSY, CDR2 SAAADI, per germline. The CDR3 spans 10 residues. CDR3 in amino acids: CATSGSPLHF. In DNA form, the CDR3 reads TGCGCCACCAGTGGCTCACCCCTCCACTTT.

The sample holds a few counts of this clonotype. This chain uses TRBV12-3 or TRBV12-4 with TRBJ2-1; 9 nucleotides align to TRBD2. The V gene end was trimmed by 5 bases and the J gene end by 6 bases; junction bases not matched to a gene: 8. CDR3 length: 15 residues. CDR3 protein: CASSPSSGMSNEQFF. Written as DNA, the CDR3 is TGTGCCAGCAGTCCCTCTAGCGGGATGTCCAATGAGCAGTTCTTC.

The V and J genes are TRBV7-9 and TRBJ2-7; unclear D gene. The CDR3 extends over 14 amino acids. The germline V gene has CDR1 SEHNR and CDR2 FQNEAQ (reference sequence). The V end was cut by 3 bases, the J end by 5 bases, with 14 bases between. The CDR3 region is CASSFEDSRDEQYF. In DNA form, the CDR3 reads TGTGCCAGCAGCTTCGAAGACTCGAGAGACGAGCAGTACTTC. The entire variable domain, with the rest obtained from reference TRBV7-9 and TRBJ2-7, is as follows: DTGVSQNPRHKITKRGQNVTFRCDPISEHNRLYWYRQTLGQGPEFLTYFQNEAQLEKSRLLSDRFSAERPKGSFSTLEIQRTEQGDSAMYLCASSFEDSRDEQYFGPGTRLTVT.

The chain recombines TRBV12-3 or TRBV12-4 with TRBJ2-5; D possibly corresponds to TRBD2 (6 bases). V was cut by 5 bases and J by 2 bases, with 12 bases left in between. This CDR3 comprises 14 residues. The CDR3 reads CASSSLGTQETQYF. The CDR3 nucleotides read TGTGCCAGCAGTAGTTTAGGGACTCAAGAGACCCAGTACTTC.

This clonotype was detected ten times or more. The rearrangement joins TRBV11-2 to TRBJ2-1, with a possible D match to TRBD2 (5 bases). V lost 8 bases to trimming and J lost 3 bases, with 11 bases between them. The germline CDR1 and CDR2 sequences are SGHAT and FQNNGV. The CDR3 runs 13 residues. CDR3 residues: CASGTSLYNEQFF. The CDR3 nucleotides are TGTGCCAGCGGAACTAGTCTCTACAATGAGCAGTTCTTC.

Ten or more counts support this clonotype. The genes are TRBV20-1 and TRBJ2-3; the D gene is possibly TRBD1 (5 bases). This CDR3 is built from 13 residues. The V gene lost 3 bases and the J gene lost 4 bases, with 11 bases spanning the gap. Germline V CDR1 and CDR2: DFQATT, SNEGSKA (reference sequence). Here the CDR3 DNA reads TGCAGTGCTAGCAAGGCCAGGGCAGATACGCAGTATTTT. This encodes CSASKARADTQYF.

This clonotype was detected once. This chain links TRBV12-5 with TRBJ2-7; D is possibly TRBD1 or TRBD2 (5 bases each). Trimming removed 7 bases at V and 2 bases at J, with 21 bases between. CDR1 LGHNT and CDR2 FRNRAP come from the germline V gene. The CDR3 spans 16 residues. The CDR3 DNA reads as TGTGCTAGTGCCCCGGGCGGAGGACAAACAACCTACGAGCAGTACTTC. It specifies CASAPGGGQTTYEQYF. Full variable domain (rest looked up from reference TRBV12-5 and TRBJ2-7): DARVTQTPRHKVTEMGQEVTMRCQPILGHNTVFWYRQTMMQGLELLAYFRNRAPLDDSGMPKDRFSAEMPDATLATLKIQPSEPRDSAVYFCASAPGGGQTTYEQYFGPGTRLTVT.